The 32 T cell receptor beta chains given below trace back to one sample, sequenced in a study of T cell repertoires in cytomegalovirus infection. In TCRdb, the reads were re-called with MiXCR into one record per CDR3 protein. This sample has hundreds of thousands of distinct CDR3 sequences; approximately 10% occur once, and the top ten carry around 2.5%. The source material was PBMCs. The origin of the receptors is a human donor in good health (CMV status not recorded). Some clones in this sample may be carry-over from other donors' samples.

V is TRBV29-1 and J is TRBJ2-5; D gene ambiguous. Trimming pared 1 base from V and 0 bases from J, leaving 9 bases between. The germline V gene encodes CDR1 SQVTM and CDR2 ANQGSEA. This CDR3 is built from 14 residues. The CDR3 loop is CSVEVPGYQETQYF. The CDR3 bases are TGCAGCGTTGAAGTCCCCGGATACCAAGAGACCCAGTACTTC.

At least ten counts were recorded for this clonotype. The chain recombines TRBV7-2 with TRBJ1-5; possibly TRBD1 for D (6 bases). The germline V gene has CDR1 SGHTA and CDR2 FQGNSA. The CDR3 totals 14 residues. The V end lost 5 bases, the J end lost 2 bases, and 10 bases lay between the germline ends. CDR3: CASSPQGGNQPQHF. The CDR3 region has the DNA TGTGCCAGCAGCCCACAGGGTGGCAATCAGCCCCAGCATTTT.

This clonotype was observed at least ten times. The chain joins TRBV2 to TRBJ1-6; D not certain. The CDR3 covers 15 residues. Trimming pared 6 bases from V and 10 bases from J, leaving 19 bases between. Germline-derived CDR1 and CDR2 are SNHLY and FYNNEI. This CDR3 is CASRGDPARASPLHF. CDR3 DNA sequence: TGTGCCAGCAGGGGAGACCCTGCTCGTGCGTCACCCCTCCACTTT.

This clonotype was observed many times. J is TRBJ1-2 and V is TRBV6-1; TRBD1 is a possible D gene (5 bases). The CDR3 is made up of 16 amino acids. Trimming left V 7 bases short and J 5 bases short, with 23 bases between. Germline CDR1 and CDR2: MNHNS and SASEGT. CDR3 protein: CASKGWGGTGAYGYTF. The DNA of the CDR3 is TGTGCCAGCAAGGGATGGGGGGGAACCGGAGCATATGGCTACACCTTC.

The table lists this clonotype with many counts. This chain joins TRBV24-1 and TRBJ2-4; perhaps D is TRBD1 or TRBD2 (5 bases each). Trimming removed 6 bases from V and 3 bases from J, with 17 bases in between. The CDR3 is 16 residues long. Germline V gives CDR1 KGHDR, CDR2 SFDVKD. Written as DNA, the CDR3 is TGTGCCACCAGTAAGGGTGGGGAGAGGGGCAAAAACATTCAGTACTTC. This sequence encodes CATSKGGERGKNIQYF.

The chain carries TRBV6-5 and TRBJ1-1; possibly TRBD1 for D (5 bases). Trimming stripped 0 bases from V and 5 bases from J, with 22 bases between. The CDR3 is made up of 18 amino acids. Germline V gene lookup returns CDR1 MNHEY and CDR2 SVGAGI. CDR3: CASSYSNTAMGTATEAFF. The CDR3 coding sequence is TGTGCCAGCAGTTACTCGAACACGGCGATGGGGACTGCGACTGAAGCTTTCTTT.

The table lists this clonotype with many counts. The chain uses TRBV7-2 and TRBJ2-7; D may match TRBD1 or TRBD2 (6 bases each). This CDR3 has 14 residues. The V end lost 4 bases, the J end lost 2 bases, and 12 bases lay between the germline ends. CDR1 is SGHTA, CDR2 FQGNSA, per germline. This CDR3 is CASSSEGGAYEQYF. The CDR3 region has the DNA TGTGCCAGCAGCTCAGAGGGGGGAGCCTACGAGCAGTACTTC.

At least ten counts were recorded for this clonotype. This CDR3 is CASSKRGDRTDTQYF. The CDR3, as DNA: TGCGCCAGCAGCAAGCGGGGGGACCGCACAGATACGCAGTATTTT. The V and J genes are TRBV10-1 and TRBJ2-3; 9 bases fit TRBD2. CDR1 and CDR2 (germline): WNHNN, SYGVQD (reference sequence). CDR3 length: 15 amino acids. With 6 bases clipped from V and 1 base from J, the junction kept 5 bases outside the gene matches.

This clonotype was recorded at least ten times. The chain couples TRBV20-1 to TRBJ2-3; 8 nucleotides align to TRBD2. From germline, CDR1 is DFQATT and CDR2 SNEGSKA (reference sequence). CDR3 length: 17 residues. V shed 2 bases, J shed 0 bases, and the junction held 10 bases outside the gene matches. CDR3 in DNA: TGCAGTGCTAGAAATCCTAGCGGGTCATCTAGCACAGATACGCAGTATTTT. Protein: CSARNPSGSSSTDTQYF.

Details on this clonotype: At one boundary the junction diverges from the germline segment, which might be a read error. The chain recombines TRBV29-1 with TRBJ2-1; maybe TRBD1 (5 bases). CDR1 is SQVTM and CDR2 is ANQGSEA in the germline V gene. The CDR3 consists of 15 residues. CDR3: CSAEKWGSSYNEQFF. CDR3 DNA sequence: TGCAGCGCTGAAAAGTGGGGCAGCTCCTACAATGAGCAGTTCTTC.

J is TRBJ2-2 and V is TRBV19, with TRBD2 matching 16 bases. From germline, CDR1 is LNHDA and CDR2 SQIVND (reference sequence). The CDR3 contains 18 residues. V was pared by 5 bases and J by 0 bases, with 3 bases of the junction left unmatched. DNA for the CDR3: TGTGCCAGTAGTCCGGGACTAGCGGGGGGGCCGAACACCGGGGAGCTGTTTTTT. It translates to CASSPGLAGGPNTGELFF.

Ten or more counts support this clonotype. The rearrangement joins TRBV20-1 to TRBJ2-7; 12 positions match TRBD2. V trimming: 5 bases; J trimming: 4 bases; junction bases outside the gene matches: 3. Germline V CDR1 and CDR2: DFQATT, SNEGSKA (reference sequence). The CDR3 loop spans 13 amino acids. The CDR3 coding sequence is TGCAGTGCTCCCGGGACTAGCGGGTACGAGCAGTACTTC. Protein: CSAPGTSGYEQYF.

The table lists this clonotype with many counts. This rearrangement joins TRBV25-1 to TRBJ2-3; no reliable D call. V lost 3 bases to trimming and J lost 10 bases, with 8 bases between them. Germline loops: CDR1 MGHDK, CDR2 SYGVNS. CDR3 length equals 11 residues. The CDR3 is CASSEGTAQYF. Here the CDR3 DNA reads TGTGCCAGCAGTGAGGGAACGGCGCAGTATTTT.

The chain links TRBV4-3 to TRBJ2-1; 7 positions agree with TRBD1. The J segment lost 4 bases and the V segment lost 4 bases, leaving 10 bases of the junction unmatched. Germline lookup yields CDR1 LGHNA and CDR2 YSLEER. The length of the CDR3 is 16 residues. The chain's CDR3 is CASSPVPGQTYNEQFF. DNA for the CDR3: TGCGCCAGCAGCCCCGTCCCGGGACAGACATACAATGAGCAGTTCTTC.

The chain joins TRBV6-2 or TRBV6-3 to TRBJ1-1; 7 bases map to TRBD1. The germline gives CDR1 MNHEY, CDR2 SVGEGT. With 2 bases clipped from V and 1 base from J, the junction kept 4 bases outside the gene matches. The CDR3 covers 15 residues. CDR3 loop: CASSYRTGRNTEAFF. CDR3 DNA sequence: TGTGCCAGCAGTTACCGGACAGGACGGAACACTGAAGCTTTCTTT.

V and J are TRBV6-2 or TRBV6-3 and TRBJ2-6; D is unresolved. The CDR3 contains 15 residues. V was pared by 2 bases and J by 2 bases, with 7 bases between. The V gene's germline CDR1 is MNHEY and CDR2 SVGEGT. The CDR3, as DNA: TGTGCCAGCAGTTACAGAGTACCTGGGGCCAACGTCCTGACTTTC. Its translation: CASSYRVPGANVLTF.

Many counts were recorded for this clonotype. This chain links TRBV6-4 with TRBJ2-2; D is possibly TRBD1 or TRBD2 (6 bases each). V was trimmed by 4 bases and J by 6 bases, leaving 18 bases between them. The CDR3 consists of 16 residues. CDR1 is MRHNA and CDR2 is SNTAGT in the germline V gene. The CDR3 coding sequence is TGTGCCAGCAGTGCGCGGGACAAGATTTATCCCGGGGAGCTGTTTTTT. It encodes CASSARDKIYPGELFF.

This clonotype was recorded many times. The CDR3 nucleotides are TGTGCCAGCAGTCCGCCCGAAGGGGGCCAGAACTATGGCTACACCTTC. Its translation is CASSPPEGGQNYGYTF. The chain is built from TRBV6-2 or TRBV6-3 and TRBJ1-2; 7 nucleotides agree with TRBD1. The CDR3 extends over 16 amino acids. The J segment lost 2 bases and the V segment lost 5 bases, leaving 11 bases of the junction unmatched. Germline V lookup: CDR1 MNHEY, CDR2 SVGEGT.

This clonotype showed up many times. CDR3 residues: CASSQLSGGNQPQHF. CDR3 coding DNA: TGCGCCAGCAGCCAACTTTCAGGGGGGAATCAGCCCCAGCATTTT. This rearrangement joins TRBV4-1 to TRBJ1-5; 7 bases agree with TRBD1. CDR3 length: 15 amino acids. The V and J ends lost 2 bases and 4 bases, in that order; junction bases with no gene match: 5. Germline assignment: CDR1 MGHRA and CDR2 YSYEKL.

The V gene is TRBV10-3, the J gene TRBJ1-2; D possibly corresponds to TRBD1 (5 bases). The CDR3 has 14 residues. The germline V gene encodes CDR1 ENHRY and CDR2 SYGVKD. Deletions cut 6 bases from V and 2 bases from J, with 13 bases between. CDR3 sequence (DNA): TGTGCCATCAGAGGGACGGGGAGGAACTATGGCTACACCTTC. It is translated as CAIRGTGRNYGYTF.

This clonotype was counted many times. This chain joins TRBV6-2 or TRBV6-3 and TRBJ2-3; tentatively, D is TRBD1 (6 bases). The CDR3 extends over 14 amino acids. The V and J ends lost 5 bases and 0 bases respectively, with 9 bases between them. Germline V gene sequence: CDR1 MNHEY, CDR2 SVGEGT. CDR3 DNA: TGTGCCAGCAGTCAGGGGTTCAGCACAGATACGCAGTATTTT. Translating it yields CASSQGFSTDTQYF.

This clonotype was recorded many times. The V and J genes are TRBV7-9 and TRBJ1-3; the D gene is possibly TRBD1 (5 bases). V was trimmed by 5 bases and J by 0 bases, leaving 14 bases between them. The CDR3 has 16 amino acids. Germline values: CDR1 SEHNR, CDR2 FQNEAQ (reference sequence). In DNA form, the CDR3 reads TGTGCCAGCAGCCTCACCGACAGAAGCTCTGGAAACACCATATATTTT. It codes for CASSLTDRSSGNTIYF.

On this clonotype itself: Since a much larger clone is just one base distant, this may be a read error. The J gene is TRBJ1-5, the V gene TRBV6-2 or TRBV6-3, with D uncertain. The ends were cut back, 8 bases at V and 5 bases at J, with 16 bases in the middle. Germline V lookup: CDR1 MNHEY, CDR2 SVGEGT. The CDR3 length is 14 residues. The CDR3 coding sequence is TGTGCCAGCGGTCACGCAGGTTGGGATCAGCCCCAGCATTTT. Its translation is CASGHAGWDQPQHF.

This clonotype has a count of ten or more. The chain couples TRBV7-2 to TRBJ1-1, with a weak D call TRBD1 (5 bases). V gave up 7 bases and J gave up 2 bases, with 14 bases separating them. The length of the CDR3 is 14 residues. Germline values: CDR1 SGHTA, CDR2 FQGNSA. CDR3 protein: CASTTGLINTEAFF. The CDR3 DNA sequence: TGTGCCAGCACAACGGGACTTATTAACACTGAAGCTTTCTTT.

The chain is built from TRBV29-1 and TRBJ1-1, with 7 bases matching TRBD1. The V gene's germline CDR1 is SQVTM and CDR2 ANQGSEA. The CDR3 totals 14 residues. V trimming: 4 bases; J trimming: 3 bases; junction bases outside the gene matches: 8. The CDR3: CSVGVSTGYTEAFF. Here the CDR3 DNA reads TGCAGCGTTGGGGTCTCGACAGGGTACACTGAAGCTTTCTTT.

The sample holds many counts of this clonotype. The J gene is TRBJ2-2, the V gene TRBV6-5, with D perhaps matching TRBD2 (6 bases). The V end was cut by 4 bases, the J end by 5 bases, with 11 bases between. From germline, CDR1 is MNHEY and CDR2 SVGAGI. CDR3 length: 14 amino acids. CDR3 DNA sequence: TGTGCCAGCAGTTCCTGGAGGGGAACCGGGGAGCTGTTTTTT. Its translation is CASSSWRGTGELFF.

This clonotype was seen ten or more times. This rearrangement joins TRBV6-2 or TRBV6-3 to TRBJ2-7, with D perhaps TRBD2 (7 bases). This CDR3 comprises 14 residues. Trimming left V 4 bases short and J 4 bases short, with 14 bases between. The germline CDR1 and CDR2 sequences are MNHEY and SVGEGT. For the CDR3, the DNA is TGTGCCAGCAGTTCGGGGGGCAGGGCATACGAGCAGTACGTC. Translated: CASSSGGRAYEQYV.

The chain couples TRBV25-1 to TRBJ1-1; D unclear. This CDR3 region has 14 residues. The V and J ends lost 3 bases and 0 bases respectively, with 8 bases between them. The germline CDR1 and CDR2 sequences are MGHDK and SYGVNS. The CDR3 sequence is CASSDTTVNTEAFF. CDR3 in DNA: TGTGCCAGCAGTGATACAACGGTGAACACTGAAGCTTTCTTT.

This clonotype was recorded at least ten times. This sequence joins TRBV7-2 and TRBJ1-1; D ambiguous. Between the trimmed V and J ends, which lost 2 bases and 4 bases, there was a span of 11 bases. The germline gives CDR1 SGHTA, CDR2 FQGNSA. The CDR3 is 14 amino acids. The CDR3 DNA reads TGTGCCAGCAGCTTATCAGAGAGGAGCACTGAAGCTTTCTTT. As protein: CASSLSERSTEAFF.

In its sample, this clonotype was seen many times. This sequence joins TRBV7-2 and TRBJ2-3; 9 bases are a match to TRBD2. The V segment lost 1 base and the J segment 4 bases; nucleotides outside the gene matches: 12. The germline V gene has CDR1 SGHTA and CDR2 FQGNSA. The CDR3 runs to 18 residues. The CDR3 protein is CASSLVGRAGGLADTQYF. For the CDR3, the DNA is TGTGCCAGCAGCTTAGTGGGTAGGGCGGGGGGGCTTGCAGATACGCAGTATTTT.

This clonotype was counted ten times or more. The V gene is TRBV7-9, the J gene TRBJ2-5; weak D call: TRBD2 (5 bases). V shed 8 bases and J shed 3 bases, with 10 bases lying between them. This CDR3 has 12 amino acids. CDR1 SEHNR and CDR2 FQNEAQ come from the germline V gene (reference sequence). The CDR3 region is CASGLVKETQYF. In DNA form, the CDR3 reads TGTGCCAGCGGACTGGTAAAAGAGACCCAGTACTTC.

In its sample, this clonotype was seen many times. In DNA form, the CDR3 reads TGTGCCAGCGGAGCAGCAGATACGCAGTATTTT. Translation gives CASGAADTQYF. V usage is TRBV6-2 or TRBV6-3 and J usage is TRBJ2-3, with unresolved D. The CDR3 runs 11 residues. Germline loops: CDR1 MNHEY, CDR2 SVGEGT. V shed 8 bases and J shed 4 bases, with 7 bases lying between them.